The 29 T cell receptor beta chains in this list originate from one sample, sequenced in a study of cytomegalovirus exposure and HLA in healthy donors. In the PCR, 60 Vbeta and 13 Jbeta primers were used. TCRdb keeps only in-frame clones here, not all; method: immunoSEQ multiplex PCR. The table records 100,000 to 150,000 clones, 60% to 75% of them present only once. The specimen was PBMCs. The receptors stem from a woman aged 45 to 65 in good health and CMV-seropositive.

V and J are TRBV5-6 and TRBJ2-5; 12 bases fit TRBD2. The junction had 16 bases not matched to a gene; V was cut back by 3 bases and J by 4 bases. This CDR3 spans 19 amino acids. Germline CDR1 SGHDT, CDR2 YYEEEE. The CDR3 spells CASSSGGLLAGGSGETQYF. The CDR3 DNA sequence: TGTGCCAGCAGCTCTGGGGGCCTACTAGCGGGGGGCTCGGGAGAGACCCAGTACTTC.

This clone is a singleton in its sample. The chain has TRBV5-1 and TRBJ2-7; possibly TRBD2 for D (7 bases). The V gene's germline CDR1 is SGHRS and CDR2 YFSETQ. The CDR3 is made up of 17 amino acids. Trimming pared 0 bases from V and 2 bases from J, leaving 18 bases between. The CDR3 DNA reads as TGCGCCAGCAGCTTGGCCGGGGCGGGGGCGGCCGCCTACGAGCAGTACTTC. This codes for CASSLAGAGAAAYEQYF.

CDR3 DNA: TGTGCCAGTAGTAGGCGGGGGATCCAAGAGACCCAGTACTTC. Translating it yields CASSRRGIQETQYF. The chain uses TRBV19 and TRBJ2-5, with 7 bases that match TRBD2. With V trimmed by 4 bases and J by 1 base, 3 bases remained unmatched. CDR3 length: 14 amino acids. Germline V lookup: CDR1 LNHDA, CDR2 SQIVND (reference sequence).

CDR3 bases: TGTGCCAGCAGTGCGGATATGAACACTGAAGCTTTCTTT. Its translation: CASSADMNTEAFF. The gene calls are TRBV6-6 and TRBJ1-1, with D uncertain. Germline V gene sequence: CDR1 MNHNY, CDR2 SVGAGI (reference sequence). Trimming cost V 5 bases and J 0 bases, with 7 bases left between them. CDR3 length: 13 residues.

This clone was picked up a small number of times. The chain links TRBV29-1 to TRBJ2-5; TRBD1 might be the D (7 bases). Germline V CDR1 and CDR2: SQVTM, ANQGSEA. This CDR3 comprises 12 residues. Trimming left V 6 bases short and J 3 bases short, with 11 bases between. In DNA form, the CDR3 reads TGCAGCGTGGGCGGGACAGAAGAGACCCAGTACTTC. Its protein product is CSVGGTEETQYF.

In DNA, the CDR3 is TGCGCCAGCAGCCACGCTGGGACAGGCGGGAGCTCCTATAATTCACCCCTCCACTTT. Amino acid sequence: CASSHAGTGGSSYNSPLHF. The rearrangement joins TRBV4-1 to TRBJ1-6, with 8 bases aligning to TRBD1. The ends lost 3 bases at V and 0 bases at J; junction bases unmatched: 10. This CDR3 comprises 19 residues. Germline V gene lookup returns CDR1 MGHRA and CDR2 YSYEKL.

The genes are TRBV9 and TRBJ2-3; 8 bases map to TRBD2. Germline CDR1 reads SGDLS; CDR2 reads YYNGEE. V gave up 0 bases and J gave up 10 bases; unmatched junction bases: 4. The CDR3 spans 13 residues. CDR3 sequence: CASSVAGLAAQYF. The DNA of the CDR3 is TGTGCCAGCAGCGTAGCCGGACTAGCCGCGCAGTATTTT.

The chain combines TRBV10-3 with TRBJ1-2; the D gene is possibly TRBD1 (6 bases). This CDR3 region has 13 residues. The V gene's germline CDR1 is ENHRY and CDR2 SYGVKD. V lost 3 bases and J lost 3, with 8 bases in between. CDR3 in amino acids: CAISDRGYYGYTF. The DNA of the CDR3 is TGTGCCATCAGTGACAGGGGATACTATGGCTACACCTTC.

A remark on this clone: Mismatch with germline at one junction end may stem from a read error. The CDR3, as DNA: TGCGCCAGCCGCTTGGCCGCAGGCCGAAGCTCTGGAAACACCATATATTTT. Protein sequence: CASRLAAGRSSGNTIYF. V is TRBV5-1 and J is TRBJ1-3; no firm D call. This CDR3 comprises 17 residues. Germline CDR1 and CDR2: SGHRS and YFSETQ.

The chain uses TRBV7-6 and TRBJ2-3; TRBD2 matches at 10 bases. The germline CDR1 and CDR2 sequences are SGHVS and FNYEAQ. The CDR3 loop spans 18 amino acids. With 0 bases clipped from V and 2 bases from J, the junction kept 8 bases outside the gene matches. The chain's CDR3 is CASSLAQTSGVSTDTQYF. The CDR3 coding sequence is TGTGCCAGCAGCTTAGCCCAAACTAGCGGGGTATCCACAGATACGCAGTATTTT.

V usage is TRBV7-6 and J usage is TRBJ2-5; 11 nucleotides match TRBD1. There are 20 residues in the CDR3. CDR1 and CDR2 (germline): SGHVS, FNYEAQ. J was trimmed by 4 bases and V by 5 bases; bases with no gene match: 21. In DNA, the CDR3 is TGTGCCAGCAGCCAGGGTTTGGACAGGGGGCGCGCAGGGTCGGGAGAGACCCAGTACTTC. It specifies CASSQGLDRGRAGSGETQYF.

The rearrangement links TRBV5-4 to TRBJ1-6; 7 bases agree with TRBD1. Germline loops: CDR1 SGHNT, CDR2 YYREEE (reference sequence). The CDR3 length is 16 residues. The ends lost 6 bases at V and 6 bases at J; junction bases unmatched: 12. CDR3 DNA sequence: TGTGCCAGCACCCTCTCCCCGGGACAGATTAATTCACCCCTCCACTTT. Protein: CASTLSPGQINSPLHF.

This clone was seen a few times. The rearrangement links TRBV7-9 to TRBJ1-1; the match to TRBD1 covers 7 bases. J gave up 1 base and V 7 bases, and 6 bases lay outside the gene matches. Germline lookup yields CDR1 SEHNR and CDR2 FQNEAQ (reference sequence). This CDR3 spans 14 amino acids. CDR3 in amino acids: CASTIGTANTEAFF. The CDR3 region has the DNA TGTGCCAGCACCATCGGGACAGCGAACACTGAAGCTTTCTTT. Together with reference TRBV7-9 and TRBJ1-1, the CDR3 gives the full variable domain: DTGVSQNPRHKITKRGQNVTFRCDPISEHNRLYWYRQTLGQGPEFLTYFQNEAQLEKSRLLSDRFSAERPKGSFSTLEIQRTEQGDSAMYLCASTIGTANTEAFFGQGTRLTVV.

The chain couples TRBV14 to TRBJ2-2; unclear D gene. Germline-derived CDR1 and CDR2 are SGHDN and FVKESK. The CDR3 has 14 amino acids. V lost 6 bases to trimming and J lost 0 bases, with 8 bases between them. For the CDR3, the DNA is TGTGCCAGCAGGCGGTCGGCGAACACCGGGGAGCTGTTTTTT. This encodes CASRRSANTGELFF.

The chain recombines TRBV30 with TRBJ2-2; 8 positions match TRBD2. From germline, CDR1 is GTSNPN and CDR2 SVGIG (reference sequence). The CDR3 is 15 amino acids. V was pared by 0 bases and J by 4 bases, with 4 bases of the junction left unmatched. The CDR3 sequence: CAWSVGGASTGELFF. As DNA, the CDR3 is TGTGCCTGGAGTGTCGGGGGGGCGAGCACCGGGGAGCTGTTTTTT.

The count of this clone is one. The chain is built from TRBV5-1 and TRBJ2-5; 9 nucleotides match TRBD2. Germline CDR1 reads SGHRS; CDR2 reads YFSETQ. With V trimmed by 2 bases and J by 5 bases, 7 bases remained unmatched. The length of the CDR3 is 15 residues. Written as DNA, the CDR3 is TGCGCCAGCAGCTTCTCCCGGACTAGCGATGAGACCCAGTACTTC. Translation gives CASSFSRTSDETQYF. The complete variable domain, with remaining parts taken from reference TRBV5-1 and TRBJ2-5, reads KAGVTQTPRYLIKTRGQQVTLSCSPISGHRSVSWYQQTPGQGLQFLFEYFSETQRNKGNFPGRFSGRQFSNSRSEMNVSTLELGDSALYLCASSFSRTSDETQYFGPGTRLLVL.

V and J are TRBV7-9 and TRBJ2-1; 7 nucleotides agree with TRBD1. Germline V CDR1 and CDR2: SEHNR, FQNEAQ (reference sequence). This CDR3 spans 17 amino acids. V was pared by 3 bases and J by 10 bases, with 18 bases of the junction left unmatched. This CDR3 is CASSLGELPTGQREQFF. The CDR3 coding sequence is TGTGCCAGCAGCTTGGGTGAGCTTCCGACAGGGCAAAGGGAGCAGTTCTTC.

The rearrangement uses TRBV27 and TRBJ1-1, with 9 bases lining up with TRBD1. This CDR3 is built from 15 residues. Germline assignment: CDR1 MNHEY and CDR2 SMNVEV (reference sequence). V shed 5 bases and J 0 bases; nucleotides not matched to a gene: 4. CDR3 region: CASSRGDRVNTEAFF. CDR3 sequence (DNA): TGTGCCAGCAGTCGAGGGGACAGGGTGAACACTGAAGCTTTCTTT.

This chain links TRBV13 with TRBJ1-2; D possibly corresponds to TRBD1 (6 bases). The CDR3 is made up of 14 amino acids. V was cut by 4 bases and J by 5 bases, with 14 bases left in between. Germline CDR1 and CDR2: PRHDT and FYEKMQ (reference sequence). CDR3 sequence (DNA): TGTGCCAGCAGCTCCAGGCAGGGGCCTTATGGCTACACCTTC. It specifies CASSSRQGPYGYTF.

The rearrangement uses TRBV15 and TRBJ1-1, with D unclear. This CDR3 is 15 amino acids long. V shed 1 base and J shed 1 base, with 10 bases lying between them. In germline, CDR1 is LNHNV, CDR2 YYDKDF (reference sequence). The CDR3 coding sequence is TGTGCCACCAGCAGAGTTCGACGGAGGAACACTGAAGCTTTCTTT. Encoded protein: CATSRVRRRNTEAFF. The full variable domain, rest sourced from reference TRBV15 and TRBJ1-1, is DAMVIQNPRYQVTQFGKPVTLSCSQTLNHNVMYWYQQKSSQAPKLLFHYYDKDFNNEADTPDNFQSRRPNTSFCFLDIRSPGLGDTAMYLCATSRVRRRNTEAFFGQGTRLTVV.

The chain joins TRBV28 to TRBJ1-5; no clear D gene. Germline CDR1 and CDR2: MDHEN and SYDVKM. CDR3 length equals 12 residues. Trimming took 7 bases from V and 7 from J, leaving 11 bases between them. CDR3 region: CASTLGRQPQHF. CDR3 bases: TGTGCCAGCACCCTGGGGAGGCAGCCCCAGCATTTT.

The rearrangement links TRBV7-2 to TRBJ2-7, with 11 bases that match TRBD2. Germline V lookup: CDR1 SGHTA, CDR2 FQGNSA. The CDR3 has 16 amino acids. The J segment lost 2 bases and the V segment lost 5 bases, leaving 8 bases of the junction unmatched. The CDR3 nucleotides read TGTGCCAGCAGCGCAAGGGTAGCGGGGGGGACCTACGAGCAGTACTTC. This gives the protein CASSARVAGGTYEQYF.

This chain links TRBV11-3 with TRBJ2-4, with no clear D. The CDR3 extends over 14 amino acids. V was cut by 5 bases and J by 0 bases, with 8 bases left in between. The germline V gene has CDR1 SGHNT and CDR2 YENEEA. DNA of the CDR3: TGTGCCAGCAGCCTAAGTCTAGCCAAAAACATTCAGTACTTC. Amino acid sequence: CASSLSLAKNIQYF.

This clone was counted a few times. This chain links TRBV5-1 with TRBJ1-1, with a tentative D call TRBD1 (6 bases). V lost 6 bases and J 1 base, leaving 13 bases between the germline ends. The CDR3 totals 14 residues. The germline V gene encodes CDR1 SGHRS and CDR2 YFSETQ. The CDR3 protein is CASTPGHGNTEAFF. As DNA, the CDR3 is TGCGCCAGCACACCGGGACATGGGAACACTGAAGCTTTCTTT. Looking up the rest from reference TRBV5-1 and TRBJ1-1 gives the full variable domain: KAGVTQTPRYLIKTRGQQVTLSCSPISGHRSVSWYQQTPGQGLQFLFEYFSETQRNKGNFPGRFSGRQFSNSRSEMNVSTLELGDSALYLCASTPGHGNTEAFFGQGTRLTVV.

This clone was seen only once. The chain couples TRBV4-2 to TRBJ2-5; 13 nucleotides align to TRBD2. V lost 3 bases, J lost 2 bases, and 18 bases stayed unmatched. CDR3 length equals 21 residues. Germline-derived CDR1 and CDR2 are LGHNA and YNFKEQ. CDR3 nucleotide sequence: TGTGCCAGCAGCCATTTCGGCGGGACTAGCGGGGCCGCCCCGACTCAAGAGACCCAGTACTTC. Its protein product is CASSHFGGTSGAAPTQETQYF.

CDR3 residues: CASSVAYRAPRSALHF. The CDR3 DNA reads as TGTGCCAGCAGCGTAGCCTACAGGGCCCCACGATCGGCCCTCCACTTT. The chain carries TRBV9 and TRBJ1-6, with a weak D call TRBD1 (6 bases). The germline gives CDR1 SGDLS, CDR2 YYNGEE. This CDR3 region has 16 residues. Trimming cost V 0 bases and J 14 bases, with 21 bases left between them.

CDR3 loop: CASSLVGGRADEQFF. For the CDR3, the DNA is TGCGCCAGCAGCTTGGTGGGGGGGCGTGCAGATGAGCAGTTCTTC. The chain is built from TRBV5-1 and TRBJ2-1, with D maybe TRBD2 (7 bases). CDR3 length: 15 amino acids. Germline values: CDR1 SGHRS, CDR2 YFSETQ. The germline V and J ends were trimmed by 0 bases and 8 bases, with 15 bases remaining between them.

Here the CDR3 reads CASSGGLDTDTQYF. CDR3 DNA sequence: TGTGCCAGCAGTGGGGGACTCGACACAGATACGCAGTATTTT. The chain links TRBV6-1 to TRBJ2-3; D is possibly TRBD2 (6 bases). With 4 bases removed from V and 2 bases from J, the gap between germline ends came to 10 bases. CDR1 is MNHNS and CDR2 is SASEGT in the germline V gene. The CDR3 is 14 amino acids.

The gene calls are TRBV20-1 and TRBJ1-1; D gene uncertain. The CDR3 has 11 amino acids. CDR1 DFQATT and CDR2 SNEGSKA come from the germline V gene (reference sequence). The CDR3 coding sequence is TGCTCCTGGGCTGGCGACACTGAAGCTTTCTTT. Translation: CSWAGDTEAFF.